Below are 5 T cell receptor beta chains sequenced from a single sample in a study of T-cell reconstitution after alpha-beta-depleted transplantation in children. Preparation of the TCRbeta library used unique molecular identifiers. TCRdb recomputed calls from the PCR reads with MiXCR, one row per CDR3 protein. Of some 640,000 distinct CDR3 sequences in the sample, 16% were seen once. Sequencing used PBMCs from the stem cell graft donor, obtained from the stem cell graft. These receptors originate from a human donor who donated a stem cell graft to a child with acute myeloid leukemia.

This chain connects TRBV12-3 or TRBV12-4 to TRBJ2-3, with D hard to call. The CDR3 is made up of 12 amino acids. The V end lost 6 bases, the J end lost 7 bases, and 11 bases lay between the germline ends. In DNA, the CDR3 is TGTGCCAGCAGCCAATCCCCTAATACGCAGTATTTT. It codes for CASSQSPNTQYF.

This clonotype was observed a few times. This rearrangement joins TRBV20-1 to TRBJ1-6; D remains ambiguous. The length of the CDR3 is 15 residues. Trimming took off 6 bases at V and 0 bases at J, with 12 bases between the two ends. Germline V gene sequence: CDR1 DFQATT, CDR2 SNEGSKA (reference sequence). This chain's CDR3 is CSAKGGSSYNSPLHF. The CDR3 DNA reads TGCAGTGCAAAGGGAGGCTCCTCCTATAATTCACCCCTCCACTTT.

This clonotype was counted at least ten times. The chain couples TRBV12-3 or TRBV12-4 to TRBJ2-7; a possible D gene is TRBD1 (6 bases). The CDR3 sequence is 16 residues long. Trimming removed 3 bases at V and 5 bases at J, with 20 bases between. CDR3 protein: CASSLNVGRGVDEQYF. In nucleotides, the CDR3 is TGTGCCAGCAGTTTGAACGTCGGCAGGGGAGTTGACGAGCAGTACTTC.

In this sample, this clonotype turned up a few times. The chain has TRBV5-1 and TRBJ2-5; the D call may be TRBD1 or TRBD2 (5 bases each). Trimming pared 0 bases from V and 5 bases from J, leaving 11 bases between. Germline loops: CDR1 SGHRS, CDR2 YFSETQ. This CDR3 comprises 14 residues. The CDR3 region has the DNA TGCGCCAGCAGCTTGGAGGGACCAAGGGAGACCCAGTACTTC. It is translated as CASSLEGPRETQYF.

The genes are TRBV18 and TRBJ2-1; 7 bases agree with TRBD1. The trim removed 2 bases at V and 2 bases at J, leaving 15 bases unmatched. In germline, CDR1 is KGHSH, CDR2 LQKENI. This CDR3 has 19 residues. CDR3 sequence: CASSPFPRDSRHPYNEQFF. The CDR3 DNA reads TGTGCCAGCTCACCATTTCCCCGGGACAGCCGACACCCCTACAATGAGCAGTTCTTC.